Listed below are T cell receptor beta chains from one sample, sequenced in a study of CD8 T cells in Susac syndrome. One entry per CDR3 protein results from TCRdb running MiXCR on the immunoSEQ multiplex PCR reads. The table lists about 210,000 distinct CDR3 sequences, around 96% of them singletons. The specimen was CD4+ T cells from PBMCs. The origin of the receptors is a human donor with multiple sclerosis. Each CDR3 is given with its conserved first and last residue. Fields, in order: V gene, J gene, clone size, D gene, CDR3 protein, CDR3 DNA. The D gene is left open where the match is weak. Only part of the rows carry a size: once, few, many, or a class if the clone is expanded.

>TRBV20-1|TRBJ2-1|NA|NA
CSARDLEGQFF
TGCAGTGCTAGAGATCTGGAGGGGCAGTTCTTC
>TRBV2|TRBJ1-5|NA|NA
CASKASGNQPQHF
TGTGCCAGCAAGGCATCAGGCAATCAGCCCCAGCATTTT
>TRBV9|TRBJ2-3|NA|NA
CASSISDWRDTQYF
TGTGCCAGCAGCATATCGGACTGGAGAGATACGCAGTATTTT
>TRBV20-1|TRBJ2-1|NA|NA
CGLNRGHSYNEQFF
TGCGGACTAAACAGGGGTCACTCCTACAATGAGCAGTTCTTC
>TRBV5-1|TRBJ2-7|NA|TRBD2
CASSLVGGRVTYEQYF
TGCGCCAGCAGCTTGGTGGGCGGGAGGGTAACCTACGAGCAGTACTTC
>TRBV30|TRBJ2-2|NA|NA
CAWSQTVTGELFF
TGTGCCTGGAGTCAAACAGTGACCGGGGAGCTGTTTTTT
>TRBV5-1|TRBJ2-5|NA|NA
CASSLEGSETQYF
TGCGCCAGCAGCTTGGAGGGGTCGGAGACCCAGTACTTC
>TRBV7-9|TRBJ2-1|NA|TRBD2
CASSLVALAGGYNEQFF
TGTGCCAGCAGCTTAGTTGCGCTAGCGGGAGGCTACAATGAGCAGTTCTTC
>TRBV15|TRBJ2-5|NA|NA
CATSRDAEETQYF
TGTGCCACCAGCAGAGATGCGGAAGAGACCCAGTACTTC
>TRBV5-4|TRBJ2-5|NA|NA
CASSPGPLSETQYF
TGTGCCAGCAGCCCGGGACCTTTAAGTGAGACCCAGTACTTC
>TRBV11-3|TRBJ2-3|NA|NA
CASSQDRTDTQYF
TGTGCCAGCAGTCAGGACCGAACAGATACGCAGTATTTT
>TRBV20-1|TRBJ1-1|once|NA
CSARSPNTEAFF
TGCAGTGCTAGGTCCCCGAACACTGAAGCTTTCTTT
>TRBV27|TRBJ1-5|NA|TRBD1
CASRGGTGGQPQHF
TGTGCCAGCAGGGGGGGGACAGGGGGCCAGCCCCAGCATTTT
>TRBV29-1|TRBJ2-1|once|NA
CSLASGRISYNEQFF
TGCAGCTTGGCCTCAGGGAGGATCTCCTACAATGAGCAGTTCTTC
>TRBV20-1|TRBJ2-2|once|TRBD2
CSASGPLAGGRTGELFF
TGCAGTGCGAGTGGCCCTCTAGCGGGGGGGCGTACCGGGGAGCTGTTTTTT
>TRBV9|TRBJ2-3|NA|NA
CASSVADRPDTQYF
TGTGCCAGCAGCGTAGCCGATAGGCCAGATACGCAGTATTTT
>TRBV7-2|TRBJ2-7|NA|NA
CASSLVLAYEQYF
TGTGCCAGCAGCTTAGTATTGGCCTACGAGCAGTACTTC
>TRBV7-9|TRBJ2-6|NA|NA
CASGSSGANVLTF
TGTGCCAGCGGGTCATCCGGGGCCAACGTCCTGACTTTC
>TRBV29-1|TRBJ1-2|NA|TRBD1
CSVRNLTGRGYTF
TGCAGCGTCCGGAACCTGACAGGGAGAGGCTACACCTTC
>TRBV27|TRBJ2-7|NA|NA
CASSFRAGEQYF
TGTGCCAGCAGTTTCAGGGCGGGGGAGCAGTACTTC
>TRBV3-1|TRBJ1-5|NA|TRBD1
CASSQAGQGGQPQHF
TGTGCCAGCAGCCAAGCCGGACAGGGAGGACAGCCCCAGCATTTT
>TRBV5-1|TRBJ2-1|NA|NA
CASSLGTANNEQFF
TGCGCCAGCAGCTTGGGGACAGCGAACAATGAGCAGTTCTTC
>TRBV24-1|TRBJ2-3|NA|NA
CATSPSWADTQYF
TGTGCCACCAGTCCCAGTTGGGCAGATACGCAGTATTTT
>TRBV4-2|TRBJ2-5|NA|TRBD2
CASSLLAGQQETQYF
TGTGCCAGCAGCCTTCTAGCGGGGCAGCAAGAGACCCAGTACTTC
>TRBV27|TRBJ2-7|NA|TRBD2
CASKRSGTSGIYEQYF
TGTGCCAGCAAACGATCCGGGACTAGCGGGATCTACGAGCAGTACTTC
>TRBV23-1|TRBJ1-5|NA|NA
CASIDRSLNQPQHF
TGCGCCAGCATCGACAGGTCGCTTAATCAGCCCCAGCATTTT
>TRBV18|TRBJ2-7|NA|NA
CASSPMAATEQYF
TGTGCCAGCTCACCAATGGCGGCCACTGAGCAGTACTTC
>TRBV28|TRBJ2-1|NA|NA
CASRTLLGASEQFF
TGTGCCAGCAGGACACTCTTGGGGGCCTCTGAGCAGTTCTTC
>TRBV9|TRBJ2-7|NA|TRBD2
CASSSGTSGLYEQYF
TGTGCCAGCAGCTCTGGGACTAGCGGGCTCTACGAGCAGTACTTC
>TRBV12-3/TRBV12-4|TRBJ2-5|NA|NA
CASSLGLLETQYF
TGTGCCAGCAGTTTAGGACTACTAGAGACCCAGTACTTC
>TRBV25-1|TRBJ2-1|NA|TRBD2
CASSESLAGVEEQFF
TGTGCCAGCAGTGAATCCCTAGCGGGGGTCGAGGAGCAGTTCTTC
>TRBV11-3|TRBJ2-3|once|TRBD2
CASSPRGGAGDTQYF
TGTGCCAGCAGCCCTCGGGGAGGGGCAGGAGATACGCAGTATTTT
>TRBV10-2|TRBJ2-3|once|NA
CASSPRLADTQYF
TGCGCCAGCAGCCCCAGACTTGCAGATACGCAGTATTTT
>TRBV3-1|TRBJ1-2|NA|TRBD1
CASSQEGTGGYGYTF
TGTGCCAGCAGCCAAGAAGGGACAGGGGGGTATGGCTACACCTTC
>TRBV30|TRBJ2-2|NA|NA
CAWSGGRGKSGELFF
TGTGCCTGGAGTGGGGGACGAGGGAAGTCCGGGGAGCTGTTTTTT
>TRBV7-3|TRBJ2-4|NA|TRBD2
CASSQAGGAKNIQYF
TGTGCCAGCAGCCAAGCGGGAGGAGCCAAAAACATTCAGTACTTC
>TRBV25-1|TRBJ2-3|NA|NA
CASSEFTTDTQYF
TGTGCCAGCAGTGAATTCACCACAGATACGCAGTATTTT
>TRBV30|TRBJ2-5|once|NA
CAWSERAGETQYF
TGTGCCTGGAGTGAGAGGGCTGGAGAGACCCAGTACTTC
>TRBV25-1|TRBJ1-1|once|NA
CASSNSGWYAFF
TGTGCCAGCAGTAATTCAGGGTGGTATGCTTTCTTT
>TRBV2|TRBJ1-2|once|NA
CASSGAGSSYGYTF
TGTGCCAGCAGTGGAGCAGGTTCGTCCTATGGCTACACCTTC
>TRBV6-5|TRBJ1-1|NA|TRBD1
CASSYSKGQGTEAFF
TGTGCCAGCAGTTACTCGAAGGGACAGGGCACTGAAGCTTTCTTT